This TCR beta chain is from a study of STAT5B mutations in CD4+ large granular lymphocyte leukemia (dated by TCRdb to between 2020 and 2023). A note on the overall study: Among the healthy controls, the CDR3 'QG' motif was associated with a particular HLA allele. The study compared the TCRbeta repertoires of patients with CD4+ T-cell large granular lymphocyte leukemia against the TCRbeta repertoires of healthy blood donors. Flow cytometry on FACSCanto II or FACSVerse showed that the purified fractions were more than 95% pure among lymphocytes.

With respect to this clone: It lacks a known antigen. Qualities for individual bases were not recorded, and no much larger clone is one base off.

V drops 5 bases and J drops 5 bases, leaving 21 bases in between. The CDR3 sequence holds 15 residues, the cysteine and phenylalanine included. Solely the CDR3 DNA is kept, with 45 bases framed from the first base. CDR1 is given as SQVTM and CDR2 as ANQGSEA, both from the germline V gene. The immunoSEQ assay at survey resolution was used to sequence TCRbeta rearrangements from genomic DNA. Concerning the study's data processing: In the TCR sequencing data, the lowest productive clonotype frequency that could be detected was 2.59 x 10-5. Only productive TCRbeta rearrangements, defined as complete and in-frame sequences, were included in the analyses. Sample clonality was computed as Simpson clonality in the immunoSEQ Analyzer version 3.0. Based on frequency, clones were grouped as very rare, small, medium, large (1-20%) or hyperexpanded (>20%). Generation probabilities were estimated with OLGA 1.2.3, V-gene circos plots were made with VDJtools, specificities were looked up in VDJdb, and CDR3 motifs were identified with GLIPH. TCRdb took this table from immuneACCESS and kept in-frame rearrangements with V and J called. Such tables lack part of the clones; where checked against another copy, unresolved V genes explain under half of the gap, and the rest is unexplained. V, J and clone size reflect that table, while D and trimming were determined from the DNA. The sample includes approximately 30,000 clones, with 81% observed a single time. Under 4.5% of the sample is held by the ten biggest clonotypes.

Healthy controls were some 40 blood donors whose buffy coats came from the Finnish Red Cross blood service. All TCR-sequenced material derived from peripheral blood: patient blood samples and healthy donor buffy coats. Ficoll-Hypaque gradient centrifugation was used to isolate peripheral blood mononuclear cells. CD4+ cells were purified magnetically from the buffy coats of healthy controls. The Gentra Puregene Cell and Tissue kit was used to extract genomic DNA, and a Qubit 2.0 fluorometer was used to measure the amount of genomic DNA. General conclusions and limits of the study: The data were not HLA-matched, and the higher clonality in CD4+ T-LGLL than in CD8+ T-LGLL could be due to the relatively small sample size. Greater clonality appeared to be present in CD4-sorted patient repertoires than in healthy CD4+ repertoires, and the difference was retained after the putative leukemic clones were removed. Enrichment of TRBV06-family usage was observed among the top patient clones (8/27) relative to healthy controls (2/35). Main leukemic clonotypes were private to each patient, although over 20% appeared at low frequency in other patients' non-leukemic repertoires.

The receptor's source is a human donor in good health. Recombination linked TRBV29-1 to TRBJ2-5, with no confidently assigned D gene. Specimen: CD4+ T cells from blood buffy coats. The CDR3 reads CSVRTGRLVVETQYF. The DNA is TGCAGCGTTCGGACGGGCCGCCTGGTAGTTGAGACCCAGTACTTC.